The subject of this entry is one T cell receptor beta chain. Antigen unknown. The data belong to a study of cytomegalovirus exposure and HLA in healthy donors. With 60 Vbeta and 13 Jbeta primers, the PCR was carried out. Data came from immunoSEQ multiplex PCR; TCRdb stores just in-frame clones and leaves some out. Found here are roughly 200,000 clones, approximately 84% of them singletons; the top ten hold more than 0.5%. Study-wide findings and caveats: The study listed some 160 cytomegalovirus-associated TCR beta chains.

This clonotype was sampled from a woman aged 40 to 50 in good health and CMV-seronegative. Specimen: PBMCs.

The CDR3 reads CASSLQVETTPQETQYF. CDR3 DNA: TGTGCCAGCAGTTTGCAGGTTGAGACTACCCCCCAGGAGACCCAGTACTTC. The rearrangement links TRBV28 to TRBJ2-5; D is perhaps TRBD2 (5 bases). The CDR3 extends over 17 amino acids. Germline V gene lookup returns CDR1 MDHEN and CDR2 SYDVKM. V was trimmed by 3 bases and J by 5 bases, leaving 22 bases between them.